This entry lists 21 T cell receptor beta chains sequenced from one sample in a study of T-cell reconstitution after alpha-beta-depleted transplantation in children. Construction of the TCRbeta library involved unique molecular identifiers. From the PCR reads, TCRdb called clonotypes with MiXCR, one entry per CDR3 protein. The sample carries about 230,000 distinct CDR3 sequences, approximately 11% recorded once. The sequencing here drew on PBMCs, taken before TCRalphabeta/CD19-depleted stem cell transplant. The receptors originated from a child younger than two with acute myeloid leukemia, due to receive a stem cell transplant.

This clonotype was counted between two and nine times. The chain combines TRBV28 with TRBJ2-7; 9 bases fit TRBD1. Trimming took 6 bases from V and 6 from J; bases not matched to a gene: 6. The germline CDR1 and CDR2 sequences are MDHEN and SYDVKM. There are 13 residues in the CDR3. The DNA for the CDR3 is TGTGCCAGCAGCTCGGGACAGGGTCTCGAGCAGTACTTC. The encoded protein is CASSSGQGLEQYF.

Many counts were recorded for this clonotype. The CDR3 nucleotides are TGCAGTGCTGGATCCGTCCCGGGTACAGTGAGCTCCTACGAGCAGTACTTC. This codes for CSAGSVPGTVSSYEQYF. The chain recombines TRBV20-1 with TRBJ2-7; no firm D call. The CDR3 spans 17 residues. Germline V gene data show CDR1 as DFQATT and CDR2 as SNEGSKA (reference sequence). Between the trimmed V and J ends, which lost 5 bases and 0 bases, there was a span of 23 bases.

In its sample, this clonotype was seen a few times. V and J are TRBV20-1 and TRBJ1-5, with 11 bases that match TRBD1. Germline V gene sequence: CDR1 DFQATT, CDR2 SNEGSKA (reference sequence). This CDR3 is 18 amino acids long. V was pared by 4 bases and J by 7 bases, with 18 bases of the junction left unmatched. The CDR3 region is CSATRRPTGTGGYQPQHF. CDR3 nucleotides: TGCAGTGCTACCCGTCGCCCTACCGGGACAGGGGGATACCAGCCCCAGCATTTT.

Ten or more counts support this clonotype. The chain is built from TRBV20-1 and TRBJ2-3; TRBD2 matches at 9 bases. V lost 4 bases, J lost 0 bases, and 8 bases stayed unmatched. The CDR3 covers 16 residues. Germline assignment: CDR1 DFQATT and CDR2 SNEGSKA (reference sequence). DNA of the CDR3: TGCAGTGCTACCCAACTAGCGGGTTCTAGCACAGATACGCAGTATTTT. Residues: CSATQLAGSSTDTQYF.

This clonotype has a count of ten or more. The chain is built from TRBV15 and TRBJ2-7; a weak D match, TRBD1 (6 bases). The CDR3 runs to 14 residues. Germline-derived CDR1 and CDR2 are LNHNV and YYDKDF (reference sequence). Trimming left V 5 bases short and J 4 bases short, with 15 bases between. CDR3 sequence: CATSRDTRSYEQYF. The DNA for the CDR3 is TGTGCCACCAGCCGGGACACCCGATCATACGAGCAGTACTTC.

This clonotype was seen repeatedly, ten times or more. The rearrangement joins TRBV7-9 to TRBJ1-4; 7 bases map to TRBD1. The CDR3 runs to 14 residues. Looked up from germline, CDR1 is SEHNR and CDR2 is FQNEAQ (reference sequence). V shed 6 bases, J shed 3 bases, and the junction held 4 bases outside the gene matches. As DNA, the CDR3 is TGTGCCAGCAGACCCGGGACAGCTAATGAAAAACTGTTTTTT. Its protein is CASRPGTANEKLFF. The whole variable domain, remainder taken from reference TRBV7-9 and TRBJ1-4, is DTGVSQNPRHKITKRGQNVTFRCDPISEHNRLYWYRQTLGQGPEFLTYFQNEAQLEKSRLLSDRFSAERPKGSFSTLEIQRTEQGDSAMYLCASRPGTANEKLFFGSGTQLSVL.

This clonotype was seen at least ten times. V usage is TRBV10-1 and J usage is TRBJ2-5; 12 bases map to TRBD2. Germline V gene sequence: CDR1 WNHNN, CDR2 SYGVQD (reference sequence). V shed 2 bases, J shed 2 bases, and the junction held 0 bases outside the gene matches. The CDR3 sequence is 15 residues long. CDR3 in amino acids: CASSEGTSGQETQYF. The CDR3 region has the DNA TGCGCCAGCAGTGAGGGGACTAGCGGGCAAGAGACCCAGTACTTC.

In its sample, this clonotype was seen many times. At one of its ends the junction is not consistent with the germline gene, which may arise from a read error. The V and J genes are TRBV12-3 or TRBV12-4 and TRBJ1-3; D not certain. This CDR3 is 11 amino acids long. DNA for the CDR3: TGTGCCAGCAGAAGTGGAAACACCGTATATTTT. Protein sequence: CASRSGNTVYF.

This clonotype was counted many times. The J gene is TRBJ1-2, the V gene TRBV5-1; 7 bases are shared with TRBD1. Per the germline V gene, CDR1 is SGHRS and CDR2 is YFSETQ. This CDR3 spans 14 amino acids. V was clipped by 4 bases and J by 6 bases; unmatched bases: 9. The CDR3 protein is CASSPGTAKNGYTF. CDR3 nucleotides: TGCGCCAGCAGCCCGGGGACAGCGAAAAATGGCTACACCTTC.

In this sample, this clonotype turned up many times. The gene calls are TRBV20-1 and TRBJ1-2; weak D call: TRBD1 (6 bases). The V gene's germline CDR1 is DFQATT and CDR2 SNEGSKA (reference sequence). CDR3 length: 14 amino acids. V was shortened by 3 bases and J by 5 bases, with 16 bases between the two germline ends. CDR3 loop: CSARRYREEYGYTF. The CDR3 DNA reads as TGCAGTGCTAGGCGATACAGGGAAGAATATGGCTACACCTTC.

In its sample, this clonotype was seen many times. V gene TRBV14 combines with J gene TRBJ2-5; 12 bases align to TRBD1. The CDR3 has 19 amino acids. J lost 0 bases, V lost 5 bases, and 13 bases had no gene match. Germline loops: CDR1 SGHDN, CDR2 FVKESK. As DNA, the CDR3 is TGTGCCAGCAGCTATTCCGGGACAGGGGGCGTCCCGTACCAAGAGACCCAGTACTTC. This sequence encodes CASSYSGTGGVPYQETQYF.

This clonotype showed up many times. The CDR3 protein is CASSLLPGPDSNQPQHF. For the CDR3, the DNA is TGCGCCAGCAGCCTCCTACCGGGACCTGATTCTAATCAGCCCCAGCATTTT. This chain links TRBV5-1 with TRBJ1-5; maybe TRBD1 (5 bases). Germline-derived CDR1 and CDR2 are SGHRS and YFSETQ. This CDR3 has 17 residues. V was cut by 4 bases and J by 4 bases, with 21 bases left in between.

The sample holds many counts of this clonotype. This sequence joins TRBV12-3 or TRBV12-4 and TRBJ1-1; D might be TRBD1 (5 bases). CDR3 length: 11 residues. Trimming removed 6 bases from V and 4 bases from J, with 6 bases in between. CDR3 DNA sequence: TGTGCCAGCAGGGGGGTCACTGAAGCTTTCTTT. Translation gives CASRGVTEAFF.

Ten or more counts support this clonotype. This chain links TRBV20-1 with TRBJ1-1; TRBD1 might be the D (6 bases). The CDR3 is 11 residues long. The V end lost 1 base, the J end lost 8 bases, and 8 bases lay between the germline ends. The V gene's germline CDR1 is DFQATT and CDR2 SNEGSKA (reference sequence). The CDR3 DNA follows: TGCAGTGCTAGAGCTACAGGGGAAGCTTTCTTT. Translating it yields CSARATGEAFF.

This clonotype showed up many times. The chain joins TRBV20-1 to TRBJ2-1, with D perhaps matching TRBD1 or TRBD2 (6 bases each). CDR3 length: 14 residues. V lost 6 bases, J lost 5 bases, and 17 bases lay in between. Germline V CDR1 and CDR2: DFQATT, SNEGSKA (reference sequence). CDR3 in DNA: TGCAGTGCACCCCAGGGGAGGATCGACAATGAGCAGTTCTTC. As protein: CSAPQGRIDNEQFF.

This clonotype has ten or more counts. The chain uses TRBV29-1 and TRBJ2-1; TRBD2 aligns across 8 bases. CDR3 size: 14 residues. Trimming at V came to 3 bases and at J to 9 bases, leaving 10 bases not matched to a gene. Germline CDR1 reads SQVTM; CDR2 reads ANQGSEA. Here the CDR3 DNA reads TGCAGCGTTGAGAGGCCGGGAGGGCCTTCTGAGCAGTTCTTC. This encodes CSVERPGGPSEQFF.

V is TRBV30 and J is TRBJ2-3, with D possibly being TRBD2 (6 bases). Trimming removed 2 bases from V and 3 bases from J, with 12 bases in between. The CDR3 extends over 14 amino acids. CDR1 is GTSNPN, CDR2 SVGIG, per germline (reference sequence). The CDR3, as DNA: TGTGCCTGGAGTACGTTCGCGGGAACAGATACGCAGTATTTT. This gives the protein CAWSTFAGTDTQYF.

This clonotype was recorded many times. V and J are TRBV4-2 and TRBJ2-1; possible D gene TRBD2, 6 bases. The CDR3 totals 14 residues. Germline loops: CDR1 LGHNA, CDR2 YNFKEQ. V gave up 2 bases and J gave up 9 bases, with 14 bases separating them. CDR3 residues: CASSQIPRDSEQFF. The CDR3 nucleotides are TGTGCCAGCAGCCAAATTCCCCGGGACTCTGAGCAGTTCTTC.

This clonotype was seen many times. This sequence joins TRBV20-1 and TRBJ1-2; D ambiguous. In germline, CDR1 is DFQATT, CDR2 SNEGSKA (reference sequence). The V end lost 4 bases, the J end lost 4 bases, and 13 bases lay between the germline ends. The CDR3 is 13 amino acids. The CDR3 coding sequence is TGCAGTGCTACGGAGCGGGCCATCTATGGCTACACCTTC. It translates to CSATERAIYGYTF.

This clonotype appeared many times. The chain couples TRBV5-4 to TRBJ2-4; TRBD1 is a possible D gene (6 bases). V lost 4 bases, J lost 4 bases, and 15 bases lay in between. CDR3 length: 15 residues. Per germline, CDR1 SGHNT and CDR2 YYREEE (reference sequence). CDR3 protein: CASSPSDSTKNIQYF. For the CDR3, the DNA is TGTGCCAGCAGCCCCTCGGACAGTACGAAAAACATTCAGTACTTC.

This clonotype appeared many times. V gene TRBV5-1 combines with J gene TRBJ2-7, with TRBD1 matching 8 bases. This CDR3 is built from 14 residues. Losses at the gene ends were 7 bases for V and 4 bases for J; bases not matched to a gene: 10. Germline CDR1 SGHRS, CDR2 YFSETQ. The CDR3 DNA reads as TGCGCCAGCCGTAACGACAGGGGTCGGTACGAGCAGTACTTC. It translates to CASRNDRGRYEQYF.